Shown below are 15 T cell receptor beta chains from a single sample sequenced in a study of graft-versus-host responses after intestinal transplantation (dated by TCRdb to the early 2020s). These receptors' antigens are unknown. This specimen's time point label, per the study, means: cells obtained before transplantation from donor or recipient. The library relied on the immunoSEQ multiplex PCR assay. TCRdb carries this immuneACCESS record with in-frame sequences only. Its versions omit some clonotypes, under half of them owing to an unresolved V gene in the studies checked, with the rest unexplained. The sample has 40,000 or so clones on record, nearly 95% of them singletons. More than 0.2% of the sample goes to the ten largest clones. Sequences were derived from unstimulated CD8+ T cells sorted from spleen or lymph node cells, sampled before transplant. These TCRs come from a human donor who was the organ donor for an intestinal transplant.

V is TRBV5-5 and J is TRBJ2-3, with 15 bases lining up with TRBD2. The CDR3 contains 15 residues. Germline loops: CDR1 SGHKS, CDR2 YYEKEE (reference sequence). Losses at the gene ends were 5 bases for V and 6 bases for J; bases not matched to a gene: 4. The CDR3 region has the DNA TGTGCCAGCAGTTGGACTAGCGGGGGGGGTGATACGCAGTATTTT. Encoded protein: CASSWTSGGGDTQYF.

The chain carries TRBV7-9 and TRBJ2-7, with no clear D. V dropped 4 bases and J dropped 3 bases, with 16 bases sitting between them. This CDR3 has 15 amino acids. From germline, CDR1 is SEHNR and CDR2 FQNEAQ (reference sequence). CDR3 nucleotide sequence: TGTGCCAGCAGCTCAACCTTGAGTGTTTACTACGAGCAGTACTTC. The encoded protein is CASSSTLSVYYEQYF.

V is TRBV11-3 and J is TRBJ2-1; D gene ambiguous. Germline lookup yields CDR1 SGHNT and CDR2 YENEEA. This CDR3 region has 13 residues. V lost 1 base and J lost 7, with 8 bases in between. The DNA of the CDR3 is TGTGCCAGCAGCTTAGTGTCTAGGAATGAGCAGTTCTTC. This translates into CASSLVSRNEQFF. The whole variable domain, filled in from reference TRBV11-3 and TRBJ2-1, reads EAGVVQSPRYKIIEKKQPVAFWCNPISGHNTLYWYLQNLGQGPELLIRYENEEAVDDSQLPKDRFSAERLKGVDSTLKIQPAELGDSAVYLCASSLVSRNEQFFGPGTRLTVL.

The J gene is TRBJ2-3, the V gene TRBV11-2, with 7 positions matching TRBD2. The CDR3 contains 17 residues. V was clipped by 0 bases and J by 0 bases; unmatched bases: 6. Germline CDR1 reads SGHAT; CDR2 reads FQNNGV. The CDR3 coding sequence is TGTGCCAGCAGCTTAGAGGATGGAGCGGGGAGCACAGATACGCAGTATTTT. This translates into CASSLEDGAGSTDTQYF.

The V call is TRBV7-9, the J call TRBJ2-5; perhaps TRBD1 as D (5 bases). Germline assignment: CDR1 SEHNR and CDR2 FQNEAQ (reference sequence). The CDR3 has 14 amino acids. With 5 bases removed from V and 5 bases from J, the gap between germline ends came to 15 bases. Here the CDR3 reads CASSATTGLETQYF. The CDR3 DNA follows: TGTGCCAGCAGCGCCACCACAGGCCTCGAGACCCAGTACTTC. The full variable domain, its missing parts supplied by reference TRBV7-9 and TRBJ2-5, is DTGVSQNPRHKITKRGQNVTFRCDPISEHNRLYWYRQTLGQGPEFLTYFQNEAQLEKSRLLSDRFSAERPKGSFSTLEIQRTEQGDSAMYLCASSATTGLETQYFGPGTRLLVL.

The V and J genes are TRBV2 and TRBJ2-1; TRBD2 matches 11 bases. V trimming: 6 bases; J trimming: 8 bases; junction bases outside the gene matches: 9. CDR3 length: 15 amino acids. CDR1 and CDR2 (germline): SNHLY, FYNNEI. DNA for the CDR3: TGTGCCAGCAGCATAGCGGGGGGGCCCAAATATGAGCAGTTCTTC. Translation: CASSIAGGPKYEQFF. Complete variable domain (other parts from reference TRBV2 and TRBJ2-1): EPEVTQTPSHQVTQMGQEVILRCVPISNHLYFYWYRQILGQKVEFLVSFYNNEISEKSEIFDDQFSVERPDGSNFTLKIRSTKLEDSAMYFCASSIAGGPKYEQFFGPGTRLTVL.

J is TRBJ2-7 and V is TRBV2, with 10 nucleotides matching TRBD2. The CDR3 runs to 18 residues. Germline loops: CDR1 SNHLY, CDR2 FYNNEI. Germline trimming cut 8 bases from V and 1 base from J; bases unmatched to any gene: 17. CDR3 protein: CASAPGPSGGYLSYEQYF. The DNA of the CDR3 is TGTGCCAGCGCCCCGGGGCCTAGCGGGGGCTATCTATCCTACGAGCAGTACTTC. The variable domain in full, completed from reference TRBV2 and TRBJ2-7, reads EPEVTQTPSHQVTQMGQEVILRCVPISNHLYFYWYRQILGQKVEFLVSFYNNEISEKSEIFDDQFSVERPDGSNFTLKIRSTKLEDSAMYFCASAPGPSGGYLSYEQYFGPGTRLTVT.

This rearrangement joins TRBV30 to TRBJ2-1; D is ambiguous. The CDR3 has 15 amino acids. Germline V gene sequence: CDR1 GTSNPN, CDR2 SVGIG (reference sequence). V lost 3 bases to trimming and J lost 2 bases, with 14 bases between them. The CDR3: CAWRSTMATYNEQFF. CDR3 bases: TGTGCCTGGAGGTCGACAATGGCAACCTACAATGAGCAGTTCTTC.

V usage is TRBV5-1 and J usage is TRBJ2-3, with 8 positions matching TRBD2. After removal of 5 bases from V and 3 bases from J, the junction contained 8 bases not matched to a gene. This CDR3 spans 15 amino acids. Germline V gene data show CDR1 as SGHRS and CDR2 as YFSETQ. The CDR3: CASSNPGGGTDTQYF. CDR3 DNA: TGCGCCAGCAGTAATCCCGGCGGGGGGACAGATACGCAGTATTTT.

This clone appeared a few times. The rearrangement uses TRBV7-9 and TRBJ2-7; D unresolved. The CDR3 is 12 residues long. The V gene lost 0 bases and the J gene lost 2 bases, with 2 bases spanning the gap. Germline V gene data show CDR1 as SEHNR and CDR2 as FQNEAQ (reference sequence). The CDR3 sequence: CASSLAPYEQYF. The CDR3 DNA sequence: TGTGCCAGCAGCTTAGCTCCCTACGAGCAGTACTTC.

This chain joins TRBV5-4 and TRBJ1-2; D is uncertain. The CDR3 contains 13 residues. V was trimmed by 4 bases and J by 8 bases, leaving 15 bases between them. CDR1 is SGHNT, CDR2 YYREEE, per germline (reference sequence). The CDR3 loop reads CASSDTEFGGYTF. Written as DNA, the CDR3 is TGTGCCAGCAGCGATACAGAGTTCGGGGGCTACACCTTC.

The chain is built from TRBV4-2 and TRBJ2-3, with 9 bases fitting TRBD2. Trimming cost V 0 bases and J 4 bases; bases outside gene matches: 8. This CDR3 has 17 amino acids. Germline loops: CDR1 LGHNA, CDR2 YNFKEQ. CDR3 sequence (DNA): TGTGCCAGCAGCCAAGATCCTGGCGGGGGGGTCGCAGATACGCAGTATTTT. It yields the protein CASSQDPGGGVADTQYF.

The CDR3 reads CASSFRESYGYTF. In DNA form, the CDR3 reads TGTGCCAGCAGCTTCAGGGAGAGCTATGGCTACACCTTC. The chain links TRBV7-2 to TRBJ1-2, with a possible D match to TRBD1 (5 bases). V lost 3 bases, J lost 4 bases, and 9 bases lay in between. Germline CDR1 and CDR2: SGHTA and FQGNSA. This CDR3 region has 13 residues.

The V gene is TRBV9, the J gene TRBJ1-6, with 11 bases matching TRBD1. This CDR3 has 16 residues. Germline CDR1 is SGDLS and CDR2 is YYNGEE. After removal of 0 bases from V and 8 bases from J, the junction contained 4 bases not matched to a gene. The CDR3 nucleotides read TGTGCCAGCAGCGTAGGGACAGGGGGCGCGTATTCACCCCTCCACTTT. This gives the protein CASSVGTGGAYSPLHF.

This rearrangement joins TRBV21-1 to TRBJ2-1. TRBV21-1 is given as a pseudogene. The CDR3 covers 17 residues. CDR3 sequence: CATKQTPRGRFYNEQFF. In DNA, the CDR3 is TGTGCCACCAAGCAAACTCCTCGGGGGCGATTCTACAATGAGCAGTTCTTC.